Below, one T cell receptor beta chain is given with its context. This specimen comes from a study of blood T cell repertoires in COVID-19. Study-wide background: Both acute and convalescent COVID-19 samples were obtained from the United States, Italy and Spain. T cells, B-cell-depleted T cells, or PBMCs supplied cDNA or gDNA.

Profiling relied on immunoSEQ multiplex PCR, and the TCRdb table lists in-frame clones only, not all of them. The sample lists roughly 150,000 clones, around 81% occurring once. Sequenced sample: peripheral blood. This TCR was recovered from a woman in her 50s with acute or convalescent COVID-19.

The CDR3 region is CASSLAGTSGGAAYNEQFF. The CDR3 nucleotides read TGTGCCAGCAGCTTGGCCGGGACTAGCGGGGGGGCCGCCTACAATGAGCAGTTCTTC. The rearrangement uses TRBV5-4 and TRBJ2-1; 16 nucleotides match TRBD2. With 0 bases clipped from V and 2 bases from J, the junction kept 5 bases outside the gene matches. CDR1 and CDR2 from the germline V gene are SGHNT and YYREEE (reference sequence). The CDR3 sequence is 19 residues long.